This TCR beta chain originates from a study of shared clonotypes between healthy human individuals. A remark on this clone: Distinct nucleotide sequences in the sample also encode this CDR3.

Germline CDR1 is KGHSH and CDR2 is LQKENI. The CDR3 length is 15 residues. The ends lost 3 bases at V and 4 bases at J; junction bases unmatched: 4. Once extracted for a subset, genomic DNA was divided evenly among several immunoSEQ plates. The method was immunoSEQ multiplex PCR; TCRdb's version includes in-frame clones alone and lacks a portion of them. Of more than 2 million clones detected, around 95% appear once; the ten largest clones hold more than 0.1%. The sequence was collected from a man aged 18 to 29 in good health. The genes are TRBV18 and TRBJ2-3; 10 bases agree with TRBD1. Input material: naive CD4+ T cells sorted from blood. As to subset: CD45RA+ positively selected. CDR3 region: CASSPQTGGSDTQYF. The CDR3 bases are TGTGCCAGCTCACCGCAGACAGGGGGCTCAGATACGCAGTATTTT.